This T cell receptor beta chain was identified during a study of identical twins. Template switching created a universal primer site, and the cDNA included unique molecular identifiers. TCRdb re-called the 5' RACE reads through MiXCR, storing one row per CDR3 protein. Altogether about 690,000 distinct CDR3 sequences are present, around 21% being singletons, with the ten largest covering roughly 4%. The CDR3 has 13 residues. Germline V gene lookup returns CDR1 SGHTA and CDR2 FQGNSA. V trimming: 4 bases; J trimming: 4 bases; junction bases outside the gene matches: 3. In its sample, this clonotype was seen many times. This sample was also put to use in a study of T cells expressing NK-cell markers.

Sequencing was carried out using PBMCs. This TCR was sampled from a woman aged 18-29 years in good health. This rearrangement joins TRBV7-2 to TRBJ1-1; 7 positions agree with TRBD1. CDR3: CASSSAGGTEAFF. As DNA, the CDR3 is TGTGCCAGCAGCTCTGCAGGGGGCACTGAAGCTTTCTTT.